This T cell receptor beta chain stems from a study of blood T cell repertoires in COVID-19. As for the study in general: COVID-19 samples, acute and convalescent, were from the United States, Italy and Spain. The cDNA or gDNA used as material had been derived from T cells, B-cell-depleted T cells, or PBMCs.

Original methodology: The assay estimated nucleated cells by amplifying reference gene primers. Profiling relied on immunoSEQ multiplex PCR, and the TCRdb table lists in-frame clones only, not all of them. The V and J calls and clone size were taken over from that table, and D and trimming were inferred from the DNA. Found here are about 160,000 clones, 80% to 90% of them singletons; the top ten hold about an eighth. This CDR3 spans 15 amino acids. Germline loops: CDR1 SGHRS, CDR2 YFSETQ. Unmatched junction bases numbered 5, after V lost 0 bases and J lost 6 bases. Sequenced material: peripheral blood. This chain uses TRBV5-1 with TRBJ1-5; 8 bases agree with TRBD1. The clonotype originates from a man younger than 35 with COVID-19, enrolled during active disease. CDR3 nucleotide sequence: TGCGCCAGCAGCTTGGGGACAGGGTACGGTCAGCCCCAGCATTTT. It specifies CASSLGTGYGQPQHF.